This T cell receptor (beta chain) was sequenced during a study of T cells in Graves' hyperthyroidism and ophthalmopathy. There are a few counts of this clonotype. If no ophthalmopathy progression occurred within 18 months, Graves' hyperthyroidism was stable. The V gene's germline CDR1 is LGHDT and CDR2 YNNKEL (reference sequence). CDR3 length equals 14 residues. With V trimmed by 4 bases and J by 14 bases, 11 bases remained unmatched. Amplified TCR beta CDR3 regions came from RNA transcripts. TCR CDR3 underwent first-round RT-PCR with the HTBI primer set. From the multiplex PCR reads, TCRdb called clonotypes with MiXCR, one entry per CDR3 protein. Of around 420,000 distinct CDR3 sequences listed, about 13% were seen once; the top ten hold more than 4.5%.

This chain joins TRBV3-1 and TRBJ2-1; 10 positions agree with TRBD2. Source material: blood. The source is a woman aged 18 to 35 with Graves' hyperthyroidism. The CDR3 loop is CASSPGTSAPGEFF. The CDR3 DNA sequence: TGTGCCAGCAGCCCGGGGACTAGCGCCCCCGGGGAGTTCTTC.